This TCR beta chain stems from a study of response to subunit inactivated influenza vaccine. Notes on the study in general: Few new T cells, the authors suggested, are recruited by each seasonal influenza vaccination.

One entry per CDR3 protein results from TCRdb running MiXCR on the RT-PCR reads. The top ten hold around 12% of the sample, which has about 520,000 distinct CDR3 sequences, 7.2% seen once. Trimming shortened V by 0 bases and J by 5 bases, and 13 bases separated the two germline ends. The CDR3 is made up of 15 amino acids. Germline values: CDR1 MNHNS, CDR2 SASEGT. To note about this clonotype: Its cognate antigen is unknown.

The sequences come from PBMCs from blood, collected approximately 25 months after vaccination. V is TRBV6-1 and J is TRBJ2-5; D is unresolved. The sequence came from a man between 50 and 75 years old who received an inactivated influenza vaccine. DNA of the CDR3: TGTGCCAGCAGTGAAGCCCGAAGAGCGTTGGAGACCCAGTACTTC. The encoded protein is CASSEARRALETQYF.